Reported below is one TCR beta chain. The antigen is undetermined. This entry comes from a study of T cell responses to AZD1222 COVID-19 vaccine. Findings and caveats of the study: Females outnumbered males among donors, who were mostly white British; clonal diversity was possibly underestimated. At baseline, seropositivity was found in only a handful of AZD1222 recipients. Vaccine-related CD4 TCRs covered spike, predominating at 160-218 and 743-854. Once two AZD1222 doses were given, Spike-specific TCR breadth and depth went up.

Assay: immunoSEQ multiplex PCR; the TCRdb copy retains only in-frame clones and omits some. The repertoire includes some 95,000 clones, 85% to 90% of them detected once, and around 3.5% sits in the top ten. The CDR3 is 15 residues long. Germline loops: CDR1 LGHDT, CDR2 YNNKEL (reference sequence). V lost 4 bases, J lost 2 bases, and 13 bases lay in between. This rearrangement joins TRBV3-1 (or the pseudogene TRBV3-2) to TRBJ2-3; D may correspond to TRBD1 or TRBD2 (5 bases each). The sequencing here drew on peripheral blood, taken on day 0 of AZD1222 vaccination. This TCR derives from an adult in good health. CDR3 bases: TGTGCCAGCAGCCCCCGGGGCCTGTACACAGATACGCAGTATTTT. This encodes CASSPRGLYTDTQYF.